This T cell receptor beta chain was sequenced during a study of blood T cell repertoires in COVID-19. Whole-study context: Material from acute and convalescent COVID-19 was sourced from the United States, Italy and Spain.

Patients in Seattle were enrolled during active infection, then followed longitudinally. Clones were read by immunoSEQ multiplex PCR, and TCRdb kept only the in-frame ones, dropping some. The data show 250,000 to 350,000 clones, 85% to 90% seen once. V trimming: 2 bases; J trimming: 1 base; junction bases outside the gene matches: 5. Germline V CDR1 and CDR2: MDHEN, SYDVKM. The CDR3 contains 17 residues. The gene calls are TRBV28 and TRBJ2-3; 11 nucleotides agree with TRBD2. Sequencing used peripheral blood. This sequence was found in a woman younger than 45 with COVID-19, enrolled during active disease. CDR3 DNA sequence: TGTGCCAGCAGTTTAGGGACTAGCGGAGCGGGCACAGATACGCAGTATTTT. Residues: CASSLGTSGAGTDTQYF.